This T cell receptor (beta chain) stems from a study of technical replicates of blood from several donors. TCRdb keeps only in-frame clones here, not all; method: immunoSEQ multiplex PCR. The data show some 62,000 clones, 70% to 90% seen once. The CDR3 is 15 amino acids. V shed 6 bases and J 4 bases; nucleotides not matched to a gene: 9. The source is a human donor in good health. Some clones in this sample may be carry-over from other donors' samples. The chain employs TRBV23-1 and TRBJ1-1; TRBD1 aligns across 9 bases. TRBV23-1 is marked as an open reading frame, function uncertain. What was sequenced was PBMCs. The CDR3 region is CASSWDRESCTEAFF. The DNA of the CDR3 is TGCGCCAGCAGCTGGGACAGGGAATCATGCACTGAAGCTTTCTTT.